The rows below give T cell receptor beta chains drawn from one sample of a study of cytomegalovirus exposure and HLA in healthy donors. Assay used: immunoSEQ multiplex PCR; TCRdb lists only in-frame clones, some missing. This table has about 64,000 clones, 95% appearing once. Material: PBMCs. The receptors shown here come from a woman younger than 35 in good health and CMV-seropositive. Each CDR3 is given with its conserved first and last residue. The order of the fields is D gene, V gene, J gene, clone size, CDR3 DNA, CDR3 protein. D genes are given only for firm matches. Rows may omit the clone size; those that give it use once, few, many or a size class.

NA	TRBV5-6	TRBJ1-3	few	TGTGCCAGCAGCTTGGCGGGGGGTGGAAACACCATATATTTT	CASSLAGGGNTIYF
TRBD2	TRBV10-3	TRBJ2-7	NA	TGTGCCATCAATAGCGGGGGTGTGGGCGAGCAGTACTTC	CAINSGGVGEQYF
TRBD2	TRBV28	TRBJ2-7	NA	TGTGCCAGCAGGCTAGCGGGGGGGGACTCCTACGAGCAGTACTTC	CASRLAGGDSYEQYF
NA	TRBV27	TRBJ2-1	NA	TGTGCCAGCGCCCCGGTGGTAGGGGCTGGCAATGAGCAGTTCTTC	CASAPVVGAGNEQFF
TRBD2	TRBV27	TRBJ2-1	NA	TGTGCCAGCATCCCCAGACTAGCGGGACACAATGAGCAGTTCTTC	CASIPRLAGHNEQFF
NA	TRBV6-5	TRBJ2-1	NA	TGTGCCAGCAGGCGACCAGGAAACAATGAGCAGTTCTTC	CASRRPGNNEQFF
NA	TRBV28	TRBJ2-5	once	TGTGCCAGCGTCAAAGCTTTCGGGGAGCAAGAGACCCAGTACTTC	CASVKAFGEQETQYF
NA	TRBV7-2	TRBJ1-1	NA	TGTGCCAGCAGCTTCAATATCTTTATCGCGGCTTTCTTT	CASSFNIFIAAFF
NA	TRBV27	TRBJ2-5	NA	TGTGCCAGCAGTTTAGGGGGCAGGGAAGAGACCCAGTACTTC	CASSLGGREETQYF
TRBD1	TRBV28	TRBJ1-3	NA	TGTGCCAGCAGTCCCTCGGGACAGTTTCTCTCTGGAAACACCATATATTTT	CASSPSGQFLSGNTIYF
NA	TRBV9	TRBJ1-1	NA	TGTGCCAGCGGGAGAGGGCTCAACACTGAAGCTTTCTTT	CASGRGLNTEAFF
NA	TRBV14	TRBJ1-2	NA	TGTGCCAGCAGCCCCGGGACAAACTATGGCTACACCTTC	CASSPGTNYGYTF
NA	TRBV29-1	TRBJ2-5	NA	TGCAGCGTTGAAGTGGGGGGGGCGAATCACTTC	CSVEVGGANHF
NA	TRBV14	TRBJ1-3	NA	TGTGCCAGCAGCCAAGATAATTTCTCTGGAAACACCATATATTTT	CASSQDNFSGNTIYF
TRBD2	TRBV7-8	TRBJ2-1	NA	TGTGCCAGCAGTCGAGCCTCCTTACGACTAGCGGACCAGTACAATGAGCAGTTCTTC	CASSRASLRLADQYNEQFF
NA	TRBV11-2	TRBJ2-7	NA	TGTGCCAGCAGCTTATTCCAGGGCAGGGCTGGCTACGAGCAGTACTTC	CASSLFQGRAGYEQYF
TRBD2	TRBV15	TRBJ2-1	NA	TGTGCCACCAGCAGCGGGCGGGAGGACGCCTACAATGAGCAGTTCTTC	CATSSGREDAYNEQFF
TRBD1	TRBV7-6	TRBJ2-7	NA	TGTGCCAGCAGCCCCCGGGACAGGGGGTATTCCTACGAGCAGTACTTC	CASSPRDRGYSYEQYF
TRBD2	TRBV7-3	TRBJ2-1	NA	TGTGCCAGCAGCCGGACTAGCGGGATGGGGTACAATGAGCAGTTCTTC	CASSRTSGMGYNEQFF
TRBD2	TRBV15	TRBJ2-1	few	TGTGCCACCAGCAGATTAGCGGGGGAGTACAATGAGCAGTTCTTC	CATSRLAGEYNEQFF
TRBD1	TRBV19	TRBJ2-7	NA	TGTGCCAGTAGAGGGACAGGAATATACGAGCAGTACTTC	CASRGTGIYEQYF
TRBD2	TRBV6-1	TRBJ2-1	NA	TGTGCCAGCAGTGACCTAGCGGGAGGCTCCTACAATGAGCAGTTCTTC	CASSDLAGGSYNEQFF
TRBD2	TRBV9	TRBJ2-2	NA	TGTGCCAGCAGCCCTAGCGGGAGTGTTATCGGGGAGCTGTTTTTT	CASSPSGSVIGELFF
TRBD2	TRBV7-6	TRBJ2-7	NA	TGTGCCAGCAGCTCCACAGCGGGAGTTGGGTACGAGCAGTACTTC	CASSSTAGVGYEQYF
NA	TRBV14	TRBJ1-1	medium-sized	TGTGCCAGCAGCCAAGAGGGGGCGTTGGGGACTGAAGCTTTCTTT	CASSQEGALGTEAFF
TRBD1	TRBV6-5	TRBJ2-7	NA	TGTGCCAGCAGTTACTCGAGGACAGGTTTTTACGAGCAGTACTTC	CASSYSRTGFYEQYF
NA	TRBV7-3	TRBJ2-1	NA	TGTGCCAGCAGCACCGGAGGGGGGGCCCCTAACTACAATGAGCAGTTCTTC	CASSTGGGAPNYNEQFF
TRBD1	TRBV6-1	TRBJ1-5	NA	TGTGCCAGCAGTAAAGTCGGGACAGGGGTAAGCAATCAGCCCCAGCATTTT	CASSKVGTGVSNQPQHF
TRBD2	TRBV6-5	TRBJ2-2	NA	TGTGCCAGCAGGCGGGAGCCCGCGAACACCGGGGAGCTGTTTTTT	CASRREPANTGELFF
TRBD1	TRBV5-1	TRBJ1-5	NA	TGCGCCAGCAGCACGACAGGGAACCTCAATCAGCCCCAGCATTTT	CASSTTGNLNQPQHF
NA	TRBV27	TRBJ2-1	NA	TGTGCCAGCAGTTTCGTCGGGGAAGGGCGGAGGAATGAGCAGTTCTTC	CASSFVGEGRRNEQFF
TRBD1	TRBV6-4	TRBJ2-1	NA	TGTGCCAGCAGCCCCTCACCGGGACAGGGGAACGCTGAGCAGTTCTTC	CASSPSPGQGNAEQFF
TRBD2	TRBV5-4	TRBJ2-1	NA	TGTGCCAGCAGCTTTGGCGGGAGGGCCGACAATGAGCAGTTCTTC	CASSFGGRADNEQFF
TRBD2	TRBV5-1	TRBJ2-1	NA	TGCGCCAGCAGCATCCAAGGGGGACTAGCGGTTGGGGATGAGCAGTTCTTC	CASSIQGGLAVGDEQFF
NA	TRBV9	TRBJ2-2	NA	TGTGCCAGCAGCGCCTACCTGAACACCGGGGAGCTGTTTTTT	CASSAYLNTGELFF
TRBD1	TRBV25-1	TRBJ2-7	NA	TGTGCCAGCAGTGCCAGGGGGCAATGGAACGAGCAGTACTTC	CASSARGQWNEQYF
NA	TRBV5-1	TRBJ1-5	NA	TGCGCCAGCAGCCTGGCCCAGGCGCGGGGCCTGAGCAATCAGCCCCAGCATTTT	CASSLAQARGLSNQPQHF
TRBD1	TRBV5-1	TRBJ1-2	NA	TGCGCCAGCAGCCCCTCAGGGGGAGCTAACTATGGCTACACCTTC	CASSPSGGANYGYTF
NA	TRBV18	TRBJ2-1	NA	TGTGCCAGCTCACCTTCCCGAGAAGAGCAGTTCTTC	CASSPSREEQFF
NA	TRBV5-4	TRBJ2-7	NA	TGTGCCAGCAGCGGCTGGGGGGCCTACGAGCAGTACTTC	CASSGWGAYEQYF
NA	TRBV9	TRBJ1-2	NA	TGTGCCAGCAGCCCCCGACAGCCTAACTATGGCTACACCTTC	CASSPRQPNYGYTF
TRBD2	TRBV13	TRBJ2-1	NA	TGTGCCAGCAGCGGGACTAGCGGGAGTTTCAATGAGCAGTTCTTC	CASSGTSGSFNEQFF
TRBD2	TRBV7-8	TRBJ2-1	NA	TGTGCCAGCAGCCGGGAAAGACTAGCTCTATACAATGAGCAGTTCTTC	CASSRERLALYNEQFF
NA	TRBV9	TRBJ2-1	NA	TGTGCCAGCGGGGGGTTATACAATGAGCAGTTCTTC	CASGGLYNEQFF
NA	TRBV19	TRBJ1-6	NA	TGTGCCAGCCAGGCTTCGAGTCCGAATTCACCCCTCCACTTT	CASQASSPNSPLHF
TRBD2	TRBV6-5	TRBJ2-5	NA	TGTGCCAGCGCAAGACTAGCGTGGGAGACCCAGTACTTC	CASARLAWETQYF